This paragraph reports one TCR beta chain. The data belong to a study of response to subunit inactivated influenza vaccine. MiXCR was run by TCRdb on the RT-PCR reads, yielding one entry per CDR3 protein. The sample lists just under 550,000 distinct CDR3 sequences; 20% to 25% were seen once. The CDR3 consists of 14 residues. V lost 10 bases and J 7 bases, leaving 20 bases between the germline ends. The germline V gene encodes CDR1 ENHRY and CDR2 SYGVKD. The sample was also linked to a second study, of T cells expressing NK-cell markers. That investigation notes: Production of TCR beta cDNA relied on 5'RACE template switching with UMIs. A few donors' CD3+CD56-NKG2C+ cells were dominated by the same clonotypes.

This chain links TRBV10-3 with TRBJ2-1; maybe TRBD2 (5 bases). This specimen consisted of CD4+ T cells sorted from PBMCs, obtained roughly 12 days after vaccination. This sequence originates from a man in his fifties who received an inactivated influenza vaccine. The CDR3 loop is CASRTWEPGNEQFF. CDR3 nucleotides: TGTGCCAGCAGAACGTGGGAGCCTGGGAATGAGCAGTTCTTC.